These 15 T cell receptor beta chains were sequenced from one sample in a study of cytomegalovirus exposure and HLA in healthy donors. This table comes from immunoSEQ multiplex PCR, and its TCRdb copy is limited to in-frame clones, with some not included. The table shows a few hundred thousand clones, with 86% occurring only once. The sequenced sample was PBMCs. Receptors originate from a woman under 30 in good health and CMV-seronegative.

This clone has a single count. The chain has TRBV5-8 and TRBJ2-7; D is possibly TRBD1 (6 bases). This CDR3 spans 15 amino acids. The V gene lost 2 bases and the J gene lost 9 bases, with 21 bases spanning the gap. Looked up from germline, CDR1 is SGHTS and CDR2 is YDEGEE. The CDR3 DNA sequence: TGTGCCAGCAGCTTTGTCCTACAGGGCAGCCTAGGGCAGTACTTC. Translation: CASSFVLQGSLGQYF.

About this clone: This sample also contains other DNA sequences that code for the same CDR3. The V gene is TRBV28, the J gene TRBJ2-5; no clear D gene. Germline CDR1 and CDR2: MDHEN and SYDVKM. CDR3 size: 13 residues. The V gene lost 2 bases and the J gene lost 3 bases, with 7 bases spanning the gap. DNA of the CDR3: TGTGCCAGCAGTTTAGGTCAGGAAGAGACCCAGTACTTC. It is translated as CASSLGQEETQYF.

This rearrangement joins TRBV29-1 to TRBJ1-1, with unresolved D. The germline V gene has CDR1 SQVTM and CDR2 ANQGSEA. The CDR3 consists of 13 residues. Trimming took off 4 bases at V and 3 bases at J, with 12 bases between the two ends. DNA of the CDR3: TGCAGCGTTGTCGAGACCGAGGACACTGAAGCTTTCTTT. Protein sequence: CSVVETEDTEAFF.

The V and J genes are TRBV5-4 and TRBJ1-4, with TRBD1 matching over 10 bases. V lost 4 bases to trimming and J lost 7 bases; unmatched junction nucleotides: 7. The CDR3 is 15 amino acids. CDR1 is SGHNT and CDR2 is YYREEE in the germline V gene (reference sequence). The chain's CDR3 is CASSLTGGRGEKLFF. CDR3 DNA sequence: TGTGCCAGCAGCCTGACAGGGGGCAGGGGTGAAAAACTGTTTTTT.

The rearrangement links TRBV5-6 to TRBJ2-1; D is perhaps TRBD1 (6 bases). The germline V gene encodes CDR1 SGHDT and CDR2 YYEEEE. The V and J ends lost 0 bases and 6 bases respectively, with 10 bases between them. This CDR3 has 14 residues. This CDR3 is CASSLGAGVNEQFF. CDR3 nucleotide sequence: TGTGCCAGCAGCTTGGGGGCAGGGGTCAATGAGCAGTTCTTC.

The V gene is TRBV7-6, the J gene TRBJ2-1, with 7 positions matching TRBD1. CDR1 and CDR2 (germline): SGHVS, FNYEAQ. CDR3 length: 17 amino acids. J gave up 3 bases and V 5 bases, and 13 bases lay outside the gene matches. The CDR3 nucleotides are TGTGCCAGCAGCAAAACTCGGACAGGAGAGGACTACAATGAGCAGTTCTTC. This sequence encodes CASSKTRTGEDYNEQFF.

The rearrangement uses TRBV28 and TRBJ2-7, with 7 nucleotides matching TRBD2. After removal of 4 bases from V and 7 bases from J, the junction contained 10 bases not matched to a gene. The CDR3 loop spans 14 amino acids. Germline V lookup: CDR1 MDHEN, CDR2 SYDVKM. The CDR3: CASSSLNSGGEQYF. DNA for the CDR3: TGTGCCAGCAGTTCACTAAACTCGGGGGGAGAGCAGTACTTC.

The J gene is TRBJ2-1, the V gene TRBV29-1; a possible D gene is TRBD2 (6 bases). CDR1 is SQVTM, CDR2 ANQGSEA, per germline. Trimming left V 6 bases short and J 2 bases short, with 17 bases between. This CDR3 contains 15 residues. The CDR3 protein is CSVGQSGRPYNEQFF. The CDR3 DNA reads TGCAGCGTGGGGCAAAGCGGGCGGCCCTACAATGAGCAGTTCTTC.

This clone has only one observation. The chain is built from TRBV19 and TRBJ1-2; D is possibly TRBD1 (6 bases). Per germline, CDR1 LNHDA and CDR2 SQIVND (reference sequence). This CDR3 spans 13 amino acids. V lost 6 bases and J 8 bases, leaving 16 bases between the germline ends. In nucleotides, the CDR3 is TGTGCCAGTAGGGAACAGGGCACGGGGGGCTACACCTTC. It translates to CASREQGTGGYTF.

V usage is TRBV28 and J usage is TRBJ1-5, with a possible D match to TRBD1 (6 bases). Between the trimmed V and J ends, which lost 2 bases and 6 bases, there was a span of 14 bases. This CDR3 is built from 15 residues. CDR1 and CDR2 from the germline V gene are MDHEN and SYDVKM. The CDR3 DNA reads TGTGCCAGCAGTTTAGACGCAGGGGAAAGTCAGCCCCAGCATTTT. This codes for CASSLDAGESQPQHF.

The gene calls are TRBV11-2 and TRBJ2-3; 8 nucleotides agree with TRBD2. CDR1 SGHAT and CDR2 FQNNGV come from the germline V gene. The CDR3 spans 16 residues. The J segment lost 0 bases and the V segment lost 1 base, leaving 3 bases of the junction unmatched. CDR3 coding DNA: TGTGCCAGCAGCTTAGTCCCTAGCGGGAGCACAGATACGCAGTATTTT. Its protein product is CASSLVPSGSTDTQYF.

The V call is TRBV4-1, the J call TRBJ2-7, with 12 bases aligning to TRBD2. CDR3 length: 15 residues. CDR1 is MGHRA, CDR2 YSYEKL, per germline. J gave up 2 bases and V 4 bases, and 3 bases lay outside the gene matches. The CDR3 nucleotides are TGCGCCAGCAGCCCCCTAGCGGGAGGGCCCTACGAGCAGTACTTC. Its protein is CASSPLAGGPYEQYF.

The chain links TRBV10-3 to TRBJ2-1, with 7 bases fitting TRBD2. CDR3 size: 16 residues. Germline V gene sequence: CDR1 ENHRY, CDR2 SYGVKD. V trimming: 10 bases; J trimming: 2 bases; junction bases outside the gene matches: 14. The CDR3 sequence is CATTSVVGLAYNEQFF. CDR3 bases: TGTGCCACCACCTCCGTAGTTGGACTAGCCTACAATGAGCAGTTCTTC.

This clone was detected many times. CDR3 in DNA: TGTGCCAGCAGCTCCGGACTAGCGGGAGGGAATGAGCAGTTCTTC. This translates into CASSSGLAGGNEQFF. This chain joins TRBV7-3 and TRBJ2-1; 15 bases are a match to TRBD2. CDR1 is SGHTA, CDR2 FQGTGA, per germline. Trimming cost V 4 bases and J 7 bases; bases outside gene matches: 2. CDR3 length: 15 amino acids.

This clone appeared a single time. J is TRBJ2-7 and V is TRBV19; 7 bases are a match to TRBD2. The V segment lost 6 bases and the J segment 5 bases; nucleotides outside the gene matches: 10. This CDR3 spans 14 amino acids. The germline V gene has CDR1 LNHDA and CDR2 SQIVND (reference sequence). This chain's CDR3 is CASSRLAGDHEQYF. CDR3 sequence (DNA): TGTGCCAGTAGCCGGTTGGCGGGAGACCACGAGCAGTACTTC.